The 8 T cell receptor beta chains given below trace back to one sample, sequenced in a study of molecular identifiers for immune sequencing clone quantification. Each CDR3 protein gets one entry after TCRdb re-called the PCR reads with MiXCR. Counted here are some 100,000 distinct CDR3 sequences, around a fifth occurring once; the ten biggest clones make up around 0.88%. The sequenced sample was naive CD8+ T cells from blood, with Jurkat cell RNA spiked in. Stated subset: FACS-sorted CD8+CD4-CCR7+CD45RA+ naive T cells. The source is a human donor in good health. Some libraries in this study had Jurkat cell RNA spiked in.

About this clonotype: A junction end diverges from the germline sequence, so it may reflect a read error. The genes are TRBV4-3 and TRBJ1-6; D is unclear. CDR1 is LGHNA, CDR2 YSLEER, per germline. This CDR3 contains 17 residues. CDR3 sequence (DNA): TGCGCCAGCAGCCAAGATCTCCCCGCTAACTATAATTCACCCCCCCCCTTT. Amino acids: CASSQDLPANYNSPPPF.

This clonotype came up many times. The J gene is TRBJ1-1, the V gene TRBV30; no clear D. V gave up 0 bases and J gave up 5 bases, with 10 bases separating them. The CDR3 has 13 amino acids. Germline values: CDR1 GTSNPN, CDR2 SVGIG (reference sequence). CDR3 DNA sequence: TGTGCCTGGAGTGTACCCTACTTAACTGAAGCTTTCTTT. It encodes CAWSVPYLTEAFF.

This clonotype was seen ten or more times. The rearrangement links TRBV12-3 or TRBV12-4 to TRBJ1-5, with D perhaps TRBD1 (5 bases). This CDR3 region has 15 residues. Between the trimmed V and J ends, which lost 5 bases and 0 bases, there was a span of 11 bases. CDR3 protein: CASSPGLYSNQPQHF. CDR3 in DNA: TGTGCCAGCAGTCCGGGACTGTATAGCAATCAGCCCCAGCATTTT.

Of note for this clonotype: A read error may produce the germline difference seen at one junction end. This CDR3 is CASSQDLSGSNTGELFF. The CDR3 DNA is TGCGCCAGCAGCCAAGATCTGAGCGGGAGCAACACCGGGGAGCTGTTTTTT. The chain links TRBV7-9 to TRBJ2-2; TRBD2 aligns across 8 bases. The CDR3 is made up of 17 amino acids. The germline V gene has CDR1 SEHNR and CDR2 FQNEAQ (reference sequence).

This clonotype appeared many times. The V call is TRBV7-8, the J call TRBJ2-7; 8 bases agree with TRBD1. The trim removed 3 bases at V and 6 bases at J, leaving 22 bases unmatched. This CDR3 comprises 19 residues. Germline CDR1 and CDR2: SGHVS and FQNEAQ. DNA for the CDR3: TGTGCCAGCAGCTTCGCCCGGGACAGGATTTCCCTCCAAGTCTCCGAGCAGTACTTC. Residues: CASSFARDRISLQVSEQYF.

This clonotype was counted many times. This sequence joins TRBV28 and TRBJ1-5; TRBD1 agrees at 7 bases. From germline, CDR1 is MDHEN and CDR2 SYDVKM. The CDR3 covers 17 residues. Germline trimming cut 4 bases from V and 0 bases from J; bases unmatched to any gene: 9. This chain's CDR3 is CASSSQGVQYSNQPQHF. In DNA form, the CDR3 reads TGTGCCAGCAGTTCCCAGGGGGTCCAATATAGCAATCAGCCCCAGCATTTT.

Many counts were recorded for this clonotype. This chain uses TRBV27 with TRBJ2-2; 10 positions agree with TRBD1. CDR1 and CDR2 (germline): MNHEY, SMNVEV (reference sequence). Trimming at V came to 4 bases and at J to 8 bases, leaving 4 bases not matched to a gene. This CDR3 is 14 amino acids long. The CDR3 loop reads CASSSGTGVGELFF. Here the CDR3 DNA reads TGTGCCAGCAGTTCCGGGACAGGGGTAGGGGAGCTGTTTTTT.

This clonotype was counted many times. The gene calls are TRBV27 and TRBJ2-2; 8 positions agree with TRBD1. The CDR3 is 18 amino acids. The V gene end was trimmed by 2 bases and the J gene end by 5 bases; junction bases not matched to a gene: 13. The V gene's germline CDR1 is MNHEY and CDR2 SMNVEV (reference sequence). This chain's CDR3 is CASSLNRLGTGGTGELFF. DNA for the CDR3: TGTGCCAGCAGTTTAAATCGATTGGGGACAGGAGGGACCGGGGAGCTGTTTTTT.